The clone carrying this T cell receptor beta chain was counted only a few times. The data originate from a study of shared T cell receptors in the human thymus. The data were produced by immunoSEQ multiplex PCR, yet TCRdb's version contains in-frame clones alone and is incomplete. The sample records 700,000 or so clones, over 75% being singletons. The CDR3 extends over 12 amino acids. Germline V gene sequence: CDR1 SGDLS, CDR2 YYNGEE. V lost 3 bases, J lost 10 bases, and 11 bases lay in between. This sample was shared with a second study, whose subject was human thymus T cells. Turning to that study: Resected material from corrective heart surgery provided the thymus tissue analysed. Unrelated people showed highly overlapping thymic repertoires, related research reported.

The chain is built from TRBV9 and TRBJ1-3, with D unresolved. The sequence derives from a girl under two years old with a congenital heart defect. The sample taken for sequencing was thymocytes. CDR3 protein: CASSARRGTIYF. CDR3 in DNA: TGTGCCAGCAGCGCCCGCCGCGGAACCATATATTTT.